Listed below are T cell receptor beta chains from one sample, sequenced in a study of control samples from healthy donors and cancer patients. The table came from immunoSEQ multiplex PCR; TCRdb's copy has only in-frame clones and leaves some out. The sample lists 140,000 or so clones, 91% occurring once. The sequencing sample was made of blood. The receptors were gathered from a man younger than 40 in good health. Each CDR3 is given with its conserved first and last residue. A D gene is named only where the DNA matches it firmly. Clone size is given for some rows only: seen once, a few or many times, or a class if the clone is expanded.

d_call	clone_size	j_call	v_call	cdr3_nt	cdr3_aa
TRBD2	.	TRBJ2-5	TRBV7-6	TGTGCCAGCAGCCCTGGGTCGGGGGGGGAGACCCAGTACTTC	CASSPGSGGETQYF
TRBD1	once	TRBJ2-3	TRBV18	TGTGCCAGCTCAACGGGACAGCTTAGCACAGATACGCAGTATTTT	CASSTGQLSTDTQYF
.	once	TRBJ1-6	TRBV5-4	TGTGCCAGCAGCTTTTGGGCAGGGACGCATTCACCCCTCCACTTT	CASSFWAGTHSPLHF
.	.	TRBJ1-2	TRBV28	TGTGCCAGCAGTAGCCGGGCCTCAAAGACTAACTATGGCTACACCTTC	CASSSRASKTNYGYTF
.	.	TRBJ1-5	TRBV6-5	TGTGCCAGCAGCCGACCAGGGGAAGGTCAGCCCCAGCATTTT	CASSRPGEGQPQHF
TRBD1	few	TRBJ2-7	TRBV10-1	TGCGCCAGCAGCCTGATTCCCGGGACAGCTACCTACGAGCAGTACTTC	CASSLIPGTATYEQYF
.	.	TRBJ1-2	TRBV4-1	TGCGCCAGCAGCCAAGATCGTGGGGGAGGTAACAACTATGGCTACACCTTC	CASSQDRGGGNNYGYTF
TRBD2	.	TRBJ2-7	TRBV15	TGTGCCACCAGCAGAGATCCCCATAGACTAGCTGGCGAGCAGTACTTC	CATSRDPHRLAGEQYF
TRBD1	.	TRBJ1-1	TRBV9	TGTGCCAGCAGCGTACTTGGACAGGGCCCTGAAGCTTTCTTT	CASSVLGQGPEAFF
.	.	TRBJ1-1	TRBV9	TGTGCCAGCAGCGTAGCTACCGGGACGGTGAACACTGAAGCTTTCTTT	CASSVATGTVNTEAFF
.	.	TRBJ2-3	TRBV9	TGTGCCAGCAGCGTAGGGGGGGCTACCACAGATACGCAGTATTTT	CASSVGGATTDTQYF
.	.	TRBJ2-5	TRBV9	TGCGCCAGCAGCTGGAACCAAGAGACCCAGTACTTC	CASSWNQETQYF
TRBD1	once	TRBJ1-1	TRBV6-5	TGTGCCAGCAGTTACTCGACAGGGCCTACGAACACTGAAGCTTTCTTT	CASSYSTGPTNTEAFF
.	once	TRBJ1-2	TRBV3-1/TRBV3-2	TGTGCCAGCAGCCAAACAGCCTATGGCTACACCTTC	CASSQTAYGYTF
TRBD2	once	TRBJ2-3	TRBV24-1	TGTGCCACCAGTGTACGGGGGGAGTTTCCAGATACGCAGTATTTT	CATSVRGEFPDTQYF
.	.	TRBJ2-7	TRBV6-2/TRBV6-3	TGTGCCAGCAGTTACTCAGGCACCCGGAGCGGTAGGGAGCAGTACTTC	CASSYSGTRSGREQYF
.	.	TRBJ1-5	TRBV19	TGTGCCAGTAGTATAGTAACCGCTGTTAGCAATCAGCCCCAGCATTTT	CASSIVTAVSNQPQHF
.	.	TRBJ1-4	TRBV2	TGTGCCTCAAAGACACCCGCTTTTAAAAAACTGTTTTTT	CASKTPAFKKLFF
TRBD2	.	TRBJ2-3	TRBV18	TGTGCCAGCTCACCTAGCGGGGGACCCACAGATACGCAGTATTTT	CASSPSGGPTDTQYF
.	.	TRBJ2-2	TRBV27	TGTGCCAGCAGAGGGCAGGGTCTGGGGGAGCTGTTTTTT	CASRGQGLGELFF
TRBD1	.	TRBJ1-5	TRBV7-8	TGTGCCAGCAGCCTCCGGGACAGGGTTAGCAATCAGCCCCAGCATTTT	CASSLRDRVSNQPQHF
.	.	TRBJ2-1	TRBV12-3/TRBV12-4	TGTGCCAGCAGCGACTATCCGTACAATGAGCAGTTCTTC	CASSDYPYNEQFF
.	.	TRBJ1-5	TRBV28	TGTGCCAGCAGTTTAATTTCTACTTCGGGGACGGGGGACAGCAATCAGCCCCAGCATTTT	CASSLISTSGTGDSNQPQHF
TRBD1	.	TRBJ1-1	TRBV7-9	TGTGCCAGCAGCCCGACAGGGGGCGCATACACTGAAGCTTTCTTT	CASSPTGGAYTEAFF
.	.	TRBJ1-1	TRBV19	TGTGCCAGTACCCTGAGGGGAGGCACTGAAGCTTTCTTT	CASTLRGGTEAFF